This TCR beta chain originates from a study of shared clonotypes between healthy human individuals. General study points: What rarefaction showed was incomplete sorted-subset sequencing despite large depth.

In regard to this clone: Its antigen is undetermined.

Only in-frame clones appear in the TCRdb table, and some are missing; sequencing was by immunoSEQ multiplex PCR. The table records about 1.5 million clones, around 98% of them present only once. There are 14 residues in the CDR3. V was pared by 1 base and J by 3 bases, with 9 bases between. Germline V gene data show CDR1 as SGHTA and CDR2 as FQGNSA. The TCR sequence derives from a man aged 30 to 45 in good health. The gene calls are TRBV7-2 and TRBJ1-1; D not certain. Sequences were obtained from naive CD4+ T cells sorted from blood. Regarding subset: CD45RA+ positively selected. The CDR3 protein is CASSLGGGDTEAFF. DNA of the CDR3: TGTGCCAGCAGCTTAGGAGGCGGTGACACTGAAGCTTTCTTT.